The 10 T cell receptor beta chains below were found in one sample sequenced in a study of blood T cell repertoires in COVID-19. Assay used: immunoSEQ multiplex PCR; TCRdb lists only in-frame clones, some missing. The repertoire holds just under 350,000 clones, roughly 90% seen once, with 7% to 8% in the top ten. The sample taken for sequencing was peripheral blood. The receptors stem from a woman aged 70 to 79 with COVID-19, enrolled during active disease.

The CDR3 DNA reads TGCGCCAGCAGCTTGGGACCTCTAAGCGGGGGGGCGGCAGATACGCAGTATTTT. Protein sequence: CASSLGPLSGGAADTQYF. The chain couples TRBV5-1 to TRBJ2-3, with 10 bases aligning to TRBD2. Losses at the gene ends were 0 bases for V and 4 bases for J; bases not matched to a gene: 11. The CDR3 consists of 18 residues. Germline V lookup: CDR1 SGHRS, CDR2 YFSETQ.

The rearrangement uses TRBV27 and TRBJ1-5; D is possibly TRBD1 (5 bases). The length of the CDR3 is 14 residues. Germline V gene lookup returns CDR1 MNHEY and CDR2 SMNVEV (reference sequence). The V and J ends lost 4 bases and 5 bases respectively, with 12 bases between them. CDR3 residues: CASSSTAGYQPQHF. CDR3 sequence (DNA): TGTGCCAGCAGTTCCACGGCAGGGTATCAGCCCCAGCATTTT.

The gene calls are TRBV2 and TRBJ1-2, with D perhaps TRBD1 (6 bases). The germline V and J ends were trimmed by 6 bases and 4 bases, with 9 bases remaining between them. Germline CDR1 SNHLY, CDR2 FYNNEI. The CDR3 has 12 residues. CDR3 region: CASSPQGYGYTF. In DNA form, the CDR3 reads TGTGCCAGCAGCCCACAGGGCTATGGCTACACCTTC. Full variable domain (missing parts from reference TRBV2 and TRBJ1-2): EPEVTQTPSHQVTQMGQEVILRCVPISNHLYFYWYRQILGQKVEFLVSFYNNEISEKSEIFDDQFSVERPDGSNFTLKIRSTKLEDSAMYFCASSPQGYGYTFGSGTRLTVV.

V usage is TRBV5-6 and J usage is TRBJ1-1, with D possibly matching TRBD1 (5 bases). The CDR3 is 14 amino acids. CDR1 and CDR2 from the germline V gene are SGHDT and YYEEEE. V lost 2 bases and J 1 base, leaving 9 bases between the germline ends. CDR3 amino acids: CASSFKGSNTEAFF. DNA for the CDR3: TGTGCCAGCAGCTTTAAGGGGTCGAACACTGAAGCTTTCTTT.

This sequence joins TRBV12-5 and TRBJ1-1; D is possibly TRBD1 (5 bases). CDR1 and CDR2 from the germline V gene are LGHNT and FRNRAP. V shed 3 bases and J shed 0 bases, with 11 bases lying between them. This CDR3 is built from 15 residues. The CDR3 DNA is TGTGCTAGTGGTTTTATCCGACAGTTGAACACTGAAGCTTTCTTT. Translating it yields CASGFIRQLNTEAFF. The full variable domain, rest sourced from reference TRBV12-5 and TRBJ1-1, is DARVTQTPRHKVTEMGQEVTMRCQPILGHNTVFWYRQTMMQGLELLAYFRNRAPLDDSGMPKDRFSAEMPDATLATLKIQPSEPRDSAVYFCASGFIRQLNTEAFFGQGTRLTVV.

V is TRBV4-1 and J is TRBJ2-3, with 12 bases aligning to TRBD2. J was trimmed by 3 bases and V by 2 bases; bases with no gene match: 6. Germline V lookup: CDR1 MGHRA, CDR2 YSYEKL. The CDR3 contains 17 residues. As DNA, the CDR3 is TGCGCCAGCAGCCAACTAGCGGGGGGGCTCTCGACAGATACGCAGTATTTT. Protein sequence: CASSQLAGGLSTDTQYF.

V gene TRBV21-1 combines with J gene TRBJ2-5; the DNA was not compared with TRBD1, the D call given in the table. TRBV21-1 is assigned pseudogene status. The CDR3 totals 17 residues. Here the CDR3 reads CASSIGTGLVGQETQYF. The CDR3 DNA reads as TGTGCCAGCAGCATTGGGACAGGGTTAGTGGGCCAAGAGACCCAGTACTTC.

The gene calls are TRBV12-3 or TRBV12-4 and TRBJ1-2, with 8 bases aligning to TRBD1. Losses at the gene ends were 4 bases for V and 11 bases for J; bases not matched to a gene: 6. The CDR3 sequence is 12 residues long. CDR3 bases: TGTGCCAGCAGTTGGACAGGGAATAGGTACACCTTC. Encoded protein: CASSWTGNRYTF.

The chain carries TRBV6-1 and TRBJ2-7; TRBD1 matches at 9 bases. After removal of 3 bases from V and 3 bases from J, the junction contained 3 bases not matched to a gene. Per the germline V gene, CDR1 is MNHNS and CDR2 is SASEGT. The length of the CDR3 is 14 residues. The DNA of the CDR3 is TGTGCCAGCAGTGATGGGACAGGGATCTACGAGCAGTACTTC. Amino acid sequence: CASSDGTGIYEQYF.

The chain carries TRBV12-3 or TRBV12-4 and TRBJ1-5, with 7 bases lining up with TRBD1. The V segment lost 6 bases and the J segment 1 base; nucleotides outside the gene matches: 0. The CDR3 length is 13 residues. The CDR3 loop reads CASRQGSNQPQHF. The CDR3 DNA reads TGTGCCAGCAGACAGGGGAGCAATCAGCCCCAGCATTTT.